This entry is about one T cell receptor beta chain. Its target is unknown. The germline gives CDR1 SGHKS, CDR2 YYEKEE (reference sequence). V was pared by 3 bases and J by 4 bases, with 13 bases between. CDR3 length equals 14 residues. This record belongs to a study of T cell responses to AZD1222 COVID-19 vaccine. Libraries were prepared by immunoSEQ multiplex PCR; TCRdb keeps only in-frame clonotypes and omits some of them. The sample gives roughly 270,000 clones, 94% of which show up once; roughly 0.5% is in the top ten. Study observations and caveats: White British donors predominated, females outnumbered males, and clonal diversity was possibly underestimated.

The source is an adult who received the AZD1222 COVID-19 vaccine. Sequencing used peripheral blood, obtained 28 days after the second AZD1222 dose. The chain links TRBV5-5 to TRBJ1-1; D is possibly TRBD1 (5 bases). The CDR3 region is CASSSYFGGTEAFF. The CDR3 region has the DNA TGTGCCAGCAGCTCTTACTTCGGGGGCACTGAAGCTTTCTTT.